The source of this T cell receptor beta chain is a study of T cell repertoires in cytomegalovirus infection. Study at large: Evidence of both CMV infection and a matching HLA type came from public TCR beta signatures. The study's findings and limits: Carriers of CMV and the relevant HLA type were discriminated by public TCR beta frequency. Dominant in the ex vivo response were TCR beta clonotypes restricted by HLA-C and specific for CMV.

This CDR3 is 17 amino acids long. The germline V and J ends were trimmed by 4 bases and 4 bases, with 17 bases remaining between them. The germline gives CDR1 MNHEY, CDR2 SVGAGI. TCRdb redid the calling of the reads with MiXCR, one entry per CDR3 protein. The sample consists of 400,000 to 550,000 distinct CDR3 sequences, over 9% of them appearing once. This clonotype was seen many times. Its specificity is unknown. The sequencing sample was made of PBMCs. The clonotype was recovered from a human donor in good health (CMV status not recorded). Some clones in this sample may be carry-over from other donors' samples. V and J are TRBV6-5 and TRBJ2-6; D gene unclear. CDR3 protein: CASSSYTDHFGANVLTF. DNA for the CDR3: TGTGCCAGCAGTTCTTACACGGATCATTTCGGGGCCAACGTCCTGACTTTC.